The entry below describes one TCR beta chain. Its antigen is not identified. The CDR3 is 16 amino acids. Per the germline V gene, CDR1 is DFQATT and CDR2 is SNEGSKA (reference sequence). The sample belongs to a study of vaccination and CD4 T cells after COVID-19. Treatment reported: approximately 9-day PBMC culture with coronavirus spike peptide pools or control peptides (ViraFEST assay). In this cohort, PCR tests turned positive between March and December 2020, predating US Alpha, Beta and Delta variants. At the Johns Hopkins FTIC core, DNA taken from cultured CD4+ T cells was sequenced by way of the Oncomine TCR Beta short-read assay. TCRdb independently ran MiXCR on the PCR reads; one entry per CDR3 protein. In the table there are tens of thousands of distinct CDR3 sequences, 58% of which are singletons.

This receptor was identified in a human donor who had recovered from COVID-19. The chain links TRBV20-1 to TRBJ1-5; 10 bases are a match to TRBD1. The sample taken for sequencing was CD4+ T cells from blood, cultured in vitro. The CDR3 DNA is TGCAACTCCCCGGGACAGGGGCTTTTCTTGGGACAGCCCCAGCATTTT. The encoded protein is CNSPGQGLFLGQPQHF.